This T cell receptor beta chain appears in the sequencing data of a study of shared clonotypes between healthy human individuals. CDR1 is SGHTS, CDR2 YDEGEE, per germline. The CDR3 covers 15 residues. Trimming cost V 2 bases and J 4 bases; bases outside gene matches: 7. Measured with immunoSEQ multiplex PCR; TCRdb has only the in-frame clones, and not every one. The profile shows millions of clones, just over 90% of them singletons. The V call is TRBV5-8, the J call TRBJ2-7, with TRBD1 matching over 9 bases. This TCR came from a man aged 18 to 35 in good health. The sample consisted of naive CD4+ T cells sorted from blood. Subset here: CD45RA+ positively selected. CDR3 bases: TGTGCCAGCAGCTTTGCGGGACAGGGCTTTTACGAGCAGTACTTC. It codes for CASSFAGQGFYEQYF.